This T cell receptor (beta chain) was recovered during a study of T cell changes during pregnancy in multiple sclerosis (dated by TCRdb to between 2018 and 2020). Background on the whole study: Changes in the T cell repertoire over the course of pregnancy were examined in this study in women with multiple sclerosis.

Libraries were made using the immunoSEQ multiplex PCR assay. The table comes from immuneACCESS by way of TCRdb, which keeps in-frame sequences with V and J called. Part of the clones is missing from these tables; in studies checked, under half for an unresolved V gene and the rest for unknown reasons. The sample includes more than 10,000 clones, with roughly 90% observed a single time. The ten top clones hold around 13% of the sample. V drops 0 bases and J drops 4 bases, leaving 13 bases in between. From cysteine to phenylalanine, the CDR3 is 15 amino acids long. This entry keeps only the CDR3 DNA: 45 bases, framed from base 1. The germline V gene encodes CDR1 ENHRY and CDR2 SYGVKD. Of note for this clone: The antigen it recognizes is unknown. Base qualities are not provided; no much larger clone lies one nucleotide away.

The rearranged segments are TRBV10-3 and TRBJ2-7; TRBD2 is possibly the D segment (6 matching bases). This TCR was recovered from a female donor in good health, enrolled as a control in a pregnancy study. The input for sequencing was CD8+ T cells from peripheral blood mononuclear cells, taken after pregnancy. The CDR3 has the sequence CAISESGGVGYEQYF. The nucleotides are TGTGCCATCAGTGAGTCTGGCGGGGTGGGGTACGAGCAGTACTTC.